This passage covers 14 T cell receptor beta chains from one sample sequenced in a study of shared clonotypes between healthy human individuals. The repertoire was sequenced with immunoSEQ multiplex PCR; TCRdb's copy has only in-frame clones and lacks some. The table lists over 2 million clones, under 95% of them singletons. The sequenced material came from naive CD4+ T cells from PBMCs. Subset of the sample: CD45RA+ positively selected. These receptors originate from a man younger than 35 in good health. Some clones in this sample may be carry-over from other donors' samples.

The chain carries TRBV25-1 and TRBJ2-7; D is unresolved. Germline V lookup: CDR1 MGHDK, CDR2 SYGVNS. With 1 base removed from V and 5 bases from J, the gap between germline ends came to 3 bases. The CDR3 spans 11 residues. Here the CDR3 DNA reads TGTGCCAGCAGTGAATCGAACGAGCAGTACTTC. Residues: CASSESNEQYF.

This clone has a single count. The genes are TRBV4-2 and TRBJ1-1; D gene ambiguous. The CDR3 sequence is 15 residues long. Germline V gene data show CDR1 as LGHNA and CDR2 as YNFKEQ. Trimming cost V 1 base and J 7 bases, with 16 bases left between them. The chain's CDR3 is CASSQADGRRGEAFF. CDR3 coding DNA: TGTGCCAGCAGCCAAGCCGATGGGCGGCGTGGTGAAGCTTTCTTT.

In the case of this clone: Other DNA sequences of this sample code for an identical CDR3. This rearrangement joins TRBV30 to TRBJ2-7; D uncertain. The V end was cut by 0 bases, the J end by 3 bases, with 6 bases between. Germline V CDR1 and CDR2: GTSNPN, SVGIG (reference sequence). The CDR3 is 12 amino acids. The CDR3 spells CAWSVGRYEQYF. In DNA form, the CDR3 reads TGTGCCTGGAGTGTGGGCCGCTACGAGCAGTACTTC.

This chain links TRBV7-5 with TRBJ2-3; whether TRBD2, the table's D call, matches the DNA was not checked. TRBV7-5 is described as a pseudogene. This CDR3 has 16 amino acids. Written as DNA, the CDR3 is TGTGTCAGAAGCTTAGCGGCGGGATTTAAACAAGATACGCAGTATTTT. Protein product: CVRSLAAGFKQDTQYF.

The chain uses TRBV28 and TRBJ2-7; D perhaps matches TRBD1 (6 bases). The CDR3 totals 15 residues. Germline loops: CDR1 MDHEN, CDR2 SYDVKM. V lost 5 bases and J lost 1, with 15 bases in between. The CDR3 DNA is TGTGCCAGCAGTGTGGACAGAAGAGTTTCCTACGAGCAGTACTTC. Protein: CASSVDRRVSYEQYF. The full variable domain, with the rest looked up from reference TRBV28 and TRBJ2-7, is DVKVTQSSRYLVKRTGEKVFLECVQDMDHENMFWYRQDPGLGLRLIYFSYDVKMKEKGDIPEGYSVSREKKERFSLILESASTNQTSMYLCASSVDRRVSYEQYFGPGTRLTVT.

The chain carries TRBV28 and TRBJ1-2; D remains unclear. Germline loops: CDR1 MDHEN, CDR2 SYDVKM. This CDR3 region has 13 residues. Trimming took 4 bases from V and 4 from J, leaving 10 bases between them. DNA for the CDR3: TGTGCCAGCAGTTCCGGGTCAGCCTATGGCTACACCTTC. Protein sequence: CASSSGSAYGYTF.

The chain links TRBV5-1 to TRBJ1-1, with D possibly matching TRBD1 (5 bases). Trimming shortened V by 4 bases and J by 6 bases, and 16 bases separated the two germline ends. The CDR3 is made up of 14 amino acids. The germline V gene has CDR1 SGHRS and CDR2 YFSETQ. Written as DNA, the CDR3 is TGCGCCAGCAGCGGGGGAATACCGGGGTCTGAAGCTTTCTTT. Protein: CASSGGIPGSEAFF. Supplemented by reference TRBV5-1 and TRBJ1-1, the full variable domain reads KAGVTQTPRYLIKTRGQQVTLSCSPISGHRSVSWYQQTPGQGLQFLFEYFSETQRNKGNFPGRFSGRQFSNSRSEMNVSTLELGDSALYLCASSGGIPGSEAFFGQGTRLTVV.

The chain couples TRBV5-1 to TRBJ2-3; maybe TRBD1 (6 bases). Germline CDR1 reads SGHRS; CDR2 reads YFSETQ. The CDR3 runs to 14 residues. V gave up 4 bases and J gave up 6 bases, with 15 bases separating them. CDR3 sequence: CASSGDIPPDTQYF. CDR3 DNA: TGCGCCAGCAGCGGGGACATACCTCCCGATACGCAGTATTTT.

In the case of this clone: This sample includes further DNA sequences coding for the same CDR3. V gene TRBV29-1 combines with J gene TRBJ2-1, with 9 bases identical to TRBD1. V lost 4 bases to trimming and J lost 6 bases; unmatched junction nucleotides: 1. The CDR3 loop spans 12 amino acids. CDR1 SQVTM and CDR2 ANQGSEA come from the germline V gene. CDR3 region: CSVGQGGNEQFF. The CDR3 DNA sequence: TGCAGCGTTGGACAGGGGGGCAATGAGCAGTTCTTC.

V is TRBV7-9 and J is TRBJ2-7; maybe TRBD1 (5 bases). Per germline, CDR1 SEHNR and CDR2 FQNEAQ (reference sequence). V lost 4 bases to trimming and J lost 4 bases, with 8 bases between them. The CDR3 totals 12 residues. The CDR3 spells CASSWGPYEQYF. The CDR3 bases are TGTGCCAGCAGCTGGGGCCCGTACGAGCAGTACTTC.

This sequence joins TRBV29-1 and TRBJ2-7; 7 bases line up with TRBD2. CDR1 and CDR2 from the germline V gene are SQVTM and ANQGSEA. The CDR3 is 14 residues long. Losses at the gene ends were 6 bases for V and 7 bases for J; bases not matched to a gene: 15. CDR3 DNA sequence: TGCAGCGTCCGGGTGGGGACTACTGATGGGGAGCAGTACTTC. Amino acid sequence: CSVRVGTTDGEQYF.

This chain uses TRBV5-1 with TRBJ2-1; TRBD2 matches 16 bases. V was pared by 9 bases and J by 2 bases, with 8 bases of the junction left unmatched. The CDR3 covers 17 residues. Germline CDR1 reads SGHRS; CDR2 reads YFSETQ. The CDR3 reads CATRSGTSGRAYNEQFF. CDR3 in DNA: TGCGCCACCCGATCCGGGACTAGCGGGAGGGCCTACAATGAGCAGTTCTTC.

The CDR3 loop reads CASSRIGAEQYF. The CDR3 DNA reads TGCGCCAGCAGCAGAATAGGCGCCGAGCAGTACTTC. The rearrangement links TRBV5-1 to TRBJ2-7; D gene ambiguous. The germline V gene encodes CDR1 SGHRS and CDR2 YFSETQ. This CDR3 is built from 12 residues. The germline V and J ends were trimmed by 4 bases and 6 bases, with 11 bases remaining between them.

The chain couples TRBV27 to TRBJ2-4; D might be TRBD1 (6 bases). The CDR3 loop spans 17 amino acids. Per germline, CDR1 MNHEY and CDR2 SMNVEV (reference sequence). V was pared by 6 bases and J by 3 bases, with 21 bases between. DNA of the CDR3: TGTGCCAGCAGCGATCAACAGGGAAGTTTGAGCAAAAACATTCAGTACTTC. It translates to CASSDQQGSLSKNIQYF.